This T cell receptor (beta chain) was found in a study of shared T cell receptors in the human thymus. Profiled with immunoSEQ multiplex PCR; TCRdb holds only in-frame clones, not every one. The data show under 700,000 clones, approximately 80% seen once. This CDR3 has 16 amino acids. Germline-derived CDR1 and CDR2 are SGHVS and FNYEAQ. Trimming left V 1 base short and J 0 bases short, with 12 bases between. The sample was also reused in another study, on human thymus T cells. That source reports: Among the donors, all were healthy Finnish infants having corrective surgery for congenital heart defects. In corrective heart surgery, resections were taken, and these provided the thymus tissue.

The sequence was collected from a boy younger than two with a congenital heart defect. The chain links TRBV7-6 to TRBJ2-5; D not certain. The sequencing input was thymocytes. The chain's CDR3 is CASSLDWATYQETQYF. The DNA of the CDR3 is TGTGCCAGCAGCTTAGATTGGGCTACGTACCAAGAGACCCAGTACTTC.